This passage covers 11 T cell receptor beta chains from one sample sequenced in a study of T cells in Graves' hyperthyroidism and ophthalmopathy. RNA transcripts served as the template for amplifying TCR beta CDR3 regions. Primed by the HTBI set, a first-round RT-PCR was run on the TCR CDR3. TCRdb re-derived calls from the multiplex PCR reads in MiXCR, one entry per CDR3 protein. The sample lists some 350,000 distinct CDR3 sequences, 15% to 17% occurring once. Source material: blood. All receptors come from a woman aged 18-29 years with Graves' hyperthyroidism that later progressed to Graves' ophthalmopathy.

This rearrangement joins TRBV20-1 to TRBJ1-6, with 7 bases matching TRBD1. Germline-derived CDR1 and CDR2 are DFQATT and SNEGSKA (reference sequence). V gave up 5 bases and J gave up 7 bases; unmatched junction bases: 8. The CDR3 is 14 residues long. CDR3 sequence reads: CSAGGDSPNSPLHF. CDR3 sequence (DNA): TGCAGTGCTGGGGGGGACAGTCCAAATTCACCCCTCCACTTT.

The J gene is TRBJ2-6, the V gene TRBV6-1, with D possibly TRBD1 on 5 matching bases. This CDR3 has 20 residues. The germline V and J ends were trimmed by 6 bases and 0 bases, with 24 bases remaining between them. Germline loops: CDR1 MNHNS, CDR2 SASEGT. Here the CDR3 DNA reads TGTGCCAGCAGGGTCCGGTCGTGGGCAGGGAAAAGCTCTGGGGCCAACGTCCTGACTTTC. Translated, it gives CASRVRSWAGKSSGANVLTF.

Only a few counts were recorded for this clonotype. The J gene is TRBJ1-2, the V gene TRBV20-1; tentative D call: TRBD1 (5 bases). V was pared by 1 base and J by 7 bases, with 10 bases between. Looked up from germline, CDR1 is DFQATT and CDR2 is SNEGSKA (reference sequence). The CDR3 is 12 residues long. CDR3 sequence reads: CSARGGRGGYTF. CDR3 nucleotides: TGCAGTGCTAGAGGGGGCCGAGGTGGCTACACCTTC.

The chain recombines TRBV9 with TRBJ1-1; possible D gene TRBD1, 6 bases. The V end was cut by 0 bases, the J end by 0 bases, with 9 bases between. The CDR3 has 15 residues. Germline CDR1 is SGDLS and CDR2 is YYNGEE. CDR3 in DNA: TGTGCCAGCAGCGTAGGAGGGGGAGTGAACACTGAAGCTTTCTTT. Protein sequence: CASSVGGGVNTEAFF.

In this sample, this clonotype turned up many times. V is TRBV28 and J is TRBJ2-1; the D gene is possibly TRBD1 (7 bases). The CDR3 is 15 amino acids. Looked up from germline, CDR1 is MDHEN and CDR2 is SYDVKM. Trimming pared 0 bases from V and 4 bases from J, leaving 10 bases between. The CDR3 nucleotides read TGTGCCAGCAGTTTATGGCGGGACAGTTACAATGAGCAGTTCTTC. As protein: CASSLWRDSYNEQFF.

The V call is TRBV27, the J call TRBJ1-4; 8 bases match TRBD1. The CDR3 loop spans 15 amino acids. V lost 0 bases and J lost 7; bases outside the gene matches: 4. Germline CDR1 MNHEY, CDR2 SMNVEV (reference sequence). CDR3 loop: CASSLSPGGSEKLFF. CDR3 DNA sequence: TGTGCCAGCAGTTTATCTCCAGGGGGCTCTGAAAAACTGTTTTTT.

This clonotype was detected only once. This sequence joins TRBV3-1 and TRBJ2-2, with TRBD2 identical over 8 bases. CDR3 length equals 15 residues. Looked up from germline, CDR1 is LGHDT and CDR2 is YNNKEL (reference sequence). V trimming: 7 bases; J trimming: 2 bases; junction bases outside the gene matches: 6. CDR3 residues: CASTRAGDNTGELFF. The CDR3 nucleotides read TGTGCCAGCACCAGAGCGGGAGACAACACCGGGGAGCTGTTTTTT.

Notes on this clonotype: The final CDR3 position lacks the conserved phenylalanine or tryptophan, pointing to a likely read error. This chain links TRBV3-1 with TRBJ1-6; D is perhaps TRBD1 (5 bases). The CDR3 consists of 15 residues. CDR1 and CDR2 from the germline V gene are LGHDT and YNNKEL (reference sequence). V lost 4 bases, J lost 7 bases, and 14 bases lay in between. In nucleotides, the CDR3 is TGTGCCAGCAGCCGCATAGGGACGAGGAATTCACCCCTCCACTCT. Translation gives CASSRIGTRNSPLHS.

The chain links TRBV20-1 to TRBJ2-1, with 10 bases that match TRBD2. CDR3 length: 17 amino acids. The ends lost 0 bases at V and 0 bases at J; junction bases unmatched: 5. Germline loops: CDR1 DFQATT, CDR2 SNEGSKA (reference sequence). The CDR3 DNA sequence: TGCAGTGCTAGAGATAGTTCTAGCGGGAGCTCCTACAATGAGCAGTTCTTC. It codes for CSARDSSSGSSYNEQFF.

This clonotype showed up many times. The chain couples TRBV27 to TRBJ1-1, with TRBD1 as a possible D gene (5 bases). This CDR3 has 16 amino acids. Trimming stripped 1 base from V and 1 base from J, with 13 bases between. Per germline, CDR1 MNHEY and CDR2 SMNVEV (reference sequence). The CDR3 loop reads CASSLFQGAGNTEAFF. The CDR3 DNA sequence: TGTGCCAGCAGTTTATTTCAGGGCGCGGGGAACACTGAAGCTTTCTTT.

This clonotype was seen more than once but under ten times. The chain combines TRBV5-1 with TRBJ2-6, with TRBD2 matching over 7 bases. The CDR3 is 16 residues long. Germline V lookup: CDR1 SGHRS, CDR2 YFSETQ. Trimming removed 4 bases from V and 2 bases from J; junction bases left unmatched: 6. CDR3: CASSPGGGAGANVLTF. The CDR3 coding sequence is TGCGCCAGCAGCCCCGGTGGGGGGGCTGGGGCCAACGTCCTGACTTTC.